This TCR beta chain appears in the sequencing data of a study of T cell repertoires in cytomegalovirus infection. Background on the study: Shared public TCR beta signatures pointed to both CMV infection and a matching HLA type. Study results and limitations: Clonotype analysis showed dominance of the ex vivo response by HLA-C-restricted CMV-specific TCR beta clonotypes.

The table lists this clonotype with many counts. The target antigen is unknown. The V gene end was trimmed by 2 bases and the J gene end by 7 bases; junction bases not matched to a gene: 15. Germline V CDR1 and CDR2: SGHVS, FQNEAQ. CDR3 size: 17 residues. TCRdb passed the reads through MiXCR, listing each CDR3 protein once. The profile shows 100,000 to 150,000 distinct CDR3 sequences, more than 30% of them singletons. This clonotype was sampled from a human donor in good health (CMV status not recorded). Some clones in this sample may be carry-over from other donors' samples. Sequenced material: CD8+ T cells from cultured PBMCs, taken from culture after CMV antigen stimulation. This sequence joins TRBV7-8 and TRBJ2-3; TRBD2 agrees at 7 bases. The CDR3 spells CASSLITGTTRDHTQYF. For the CDR3, the DNA is TGTGCCAGCAGCTTAATTACCGGGACTACGCGAGACCATACGCAGTATTTT. Full variable domain (remainder filled in from reference TRBV7-8 and TRBJ2-3): GAGVSQSPRYKVAKRGQDVALRCDPISGHVSLFWYQQALGQGPEFLTYFQNEAQLDKSGLPSDRFFAERPEGSVSTLKIQRTQQEDSAVYLCASSLITGTTRDHTQYFGPGTRLTVL.